This T cell receptor (beta chain) was captured by sequencing in a study of control samples from healthy donors and cancer patients. Clones were read by immunoSEQ multiplex PCR, and TCRdb kept only the in-frame ones, dropping some. The sample has approximately 140,000 clones, roughly 94% seen once. CDR1 and CDR2 from the germline V gene are MDHEN and SYDVKM. The ends lost 7 bases at V and 4 bases at J; junction bases unmatched: 5. This CDR3 region has 15 residues. This receptor was taken from a man aged 40-49 years in good health. The V gene is TRBV28, the J gene TRBJ2-2, with 11 bases that match TRBD2. The source material was blood. This CDR3 is CASTTSGSGTGELFF. The CDR3 DNA sequence: TGTGCCAGCACAACTAGCGGGAGCGGCACCGGGGAGCTGTTTTTT.